A selection of T cell receptor beta chains follows, all from one sample in a study of response to subunit inactivated influenza vaccine. TCRdb called the RT-PCR reads again in MiXCR, with one record for every CDR3 protein. Found here are around 760,000 distinct CDR3 sequences, around 14% of them singletons; the top ten hold less than 7%. Here the sequenced sample was PBMCs from blood, taken 14 days before vaccination. The source is a man aged 50-60 years who received an inactivated influenza vaccine. Both conserved end residues are part of each CDR3. A D gene is named only where the DNA matches it firmly. Rows may omit the clone size; those that give it use once, few, many or a size class.

CDR3aa,CDR3nt,len,d_gene,v_gene,abundance,j_gene
CASSLEGGLSTDTQYF,TGTGCCAGCAGCTTAGAAGGGGGTTTAAGCACAGATACGCAGTATTTT,16,-,TRBV7-2,-,TRBJ2-3
CASSGEQGRSYEQYF,TGCGCCAGCAGCGGGGAGCAGGGACGATCCTACGAGCAGTACTTC,15,-,TRBV5-1,many,TRBJ2-7
CASSSSGASSYEQYF,TGTGCCAGCAGTTCGAGCGGGGCCAGCTCCTACGAGCAGTACTTC,15,TRBD2,TRBV28,few,TRBJ2-7
CASSLLLSRQETQYF,TGCGCCAGCAGCTTGTTGTTAAGTCGGCAAGAGACCCAGTACTTC,15,-,TRBV5-1,-,TRBJ2-5
CASNLPAGPRYTF,TGTGCCAGCAACTTACCGGCGGGGCCGCGCTACACCTTC,13,-,TRBV7-9,-,TRBJ1-2
CASSLYSGNTIYF,TGTGCCAGTAGCCTTTACTCTGGAAACACCATATATTTT,13,-,TRBV19,-,TRBJ1-3
CASTAAGTGDEETQYF,TGTGCCAGCACCGCGGCCGGGACAGGGGACGAGGAGACCCAGTACTTC,16,TRBD1,TRBV6-1,-,TRBJ2-5
CASSSTGGEDTQYF,TGCGCCAGCAGCTCTACAGGGGGAGAAGATACGCAGTATTTT,14,TRBD1,TRBV5-1,-,TRBJ2-3
CASSQDRGTVTGNTIYF,TGTGCCAGCAGCCAAGATCGGGGGACAGTTACTGGAAACACCATATATTTT,17,TRBD1,TRBV4-2,few,TRBJ1-3
CASSLEAREYREQYF,TGTGCCAGCAGCTTAGAGGCGCGGGAGTATCGCGAGCAGTACTTC,15,TRBD2,TRBV11-1,-,TRBJ2-7
CANSKSSYNEQFF,TGTGCCAACTCGAAGTCCTCCTACAATGAGCAGTTCTTC,13,-,TRBV12-3/TRBV12-4,-,TRBJ2-1
CASSSMETQYF,TGTGCCAGCAGCTCAATGGAGACCCAGTACTTC,11,-,TRBV6-2/TRBV6-3,-,TRBJ2-5